A single T cell receptor (beta chain) is shown here with its context. These data are taken from a study of regulatory T cells in long-lasting Graves disease. For TCR beta, libraries came from iRepertoire HTBI primers and Arm-PCR of CDR3 regions. TCRdb re-called the multiplex PCR reads with MiXCR, one entry per CDR3 protein. The sample holds a few hundred thousand distinct CDR3 sequences; roughly a sixth are singletons and the top ten take just under 30%. Described time point: newly diagnosed GD, antithyroid drugs for less than 3 months. Extracted RNA from PBMCs served as the source of the TCR library. These data were also reused for a study on T cells in Graves' hyperthyroidism and ophthalmopathy. That investigation notes: HTBI primers were employed in a first-round RT-PCR of the TCR CDR3. Ophthalmopathy was predicted by the model a median of approximately 6.6 months ahead of onset.

This receptor was obtained from a man aged 40-49 years with Graves disease. Sequencing was performed on peripheral blood mononuclear cells (PBMCs), taken at new diagnosis, from a patient treated with antithyroid drugs.

Here the CDR3 reads CSGGASTDTQYF. CDR3 bases: TGCAGCGGAGGGGCAAGCACAGATACGCAGTATTTT. This chain connects TRBV29-1 to TRBJ2-3; D assignment may be TRBD1 or TRBD2 (5 bases each). This CDR3 contains 12 residues. CDR1 SQVTM and CDR2 ANQGSEA come from the germline V gene. Deletions cut 7 bases from V and 0 bases from J, with 8 bases between.